Following are 29 T cell receptor beta chains from one sample sequenced in a study of T cell responses to AZD1222 COVID-19 vaccine. Here immunoSEQ multiplex PCR was the method, and the copy in TCRdb shows in-frame clones only, minus some. The repertoire holds around 130,000 clones, with about 93% as singletons. The specimen was peripheral blood, collected 28 days after the second AZD1222 dose. Receptors originate from an adult who received the AZD1222 COVID-19 vaccine.

This rearrangement joins TRBV16 to TRBJ2-7; 12 bases map to TRBD1. The CDR3 runs 15 residues. Unmatched junction bases numbered 7, after V lost 8 bases and J lost 2 bases. The germline V gene encodes CDR1 KGHSY and CDR2 FQNENV. The CDR3 DNA sequence: TGTGCCAGCGGGGACAGGGGGCAAGGGGCCTACGAGCAGTACTTC. Translated: CASGDRGQGAYEQYF.

The chain carries TRBV7-2 and TRBJ2-2; D not certain. The CDR3 consists of 14 residues. The germline V and J ends were trimmed by 5 bases and 2 bases, with 9 bases remaining between them. Germline V gene sequence: CDR1 SGHTA, CDR2 FQGNSA. The CDR3 sequence is CASSHRQNTGELFF. The CDR3 DNA follows: TGTGCCAGCAGCCACCGACAAAACACCGGGGAGCTGTTTTTT.

J is TRBJ2-7 and V is TRBV7-2, with D unresolved. The CDR3 spans 11 residues. Trimming took off 5 bases at V and 5 bases at J, with 7 bases between the two ends. The germline gives CDR1 SGHTA, CDR2 FQGNSA. CDR3 coding DNA: TGTGCCAGCAGCGCTGGGGACGAGCAGTACTTC. Its translation: CASSAGDEQYF. Full variable domain (missing parts from reference TRBV7-2 and TRBJ2-7): GAGVSQSPSNKVTEKGKDVELRCDPISGHTALYWYRQSLGQGLEFLIYFQGNSAPDKSGLPSDRFSAERTGGSVSTLTIQRTQQEDSAVYLCASSAGDEQYFGPGTRLTVT.

The rearrangement joins TRBV28 to TRBJ1-1; D gene uncertain. In germline, CDR1 is MDHEN, CDR2 SYDVKM. The CDR3 totals 14 residues. Trimming removed 3 bases from V and 3 bases from J, with 11 bases in between. DNA for the CDR3: TGTGCCAGCAGTTTTAGTCTCGGGTACACTGAAGCTTTCTTT. Residues: CASSFSLGYTEAFF.

The chain carries TRBV6-2 or TRBV6-3 and TRBJ1-2, with D perhaps TRBD1 (5 bases). The CDR3 runs to 14 residues. Trimming cost V 4 bases and J 0 bases, with 9 bases left between them. The germline CDR1 and CDR2 sequences are MNHEY and SVGEGT. The CDR3 nucleotides read TGTGCCAGCAGTTCCGCAGGGCCTAACTATGGCTACACCTTC. It specifies CASSSAGPNYGYTF.

The chain is built from TRBV15 and TRBJ1-5, with TRBD1 identical over 8 bases. V dropped 0 bases and J dropped 3; count of bases not matched to a gene: 7. This CDR3 is 17 amino acids long. Germline CDR1 reads LNHNV; CDR2 reads YYDKDF (reference sequence). CDR3 nucleotides: TGTGCCACCAGCAGAGATACGGGACAGGCTTACAATCAGCCCCAGCATTTT. Amino acid sequence: CATSRDTGQAYNQPQHF.

The chain employs TRBV27 and TRBJ1-5; unclear D gene. Germline CDR1 is MNHEY and CDR2 is SMNVEV (reference sequence). CDR3 length: 13 residues. V gave up 5 bases and J gave up 2 bases, with 7 bases separating them. The CDR3 sequence: CASSPWRNQPQHF. In DNA form, the CDR3 reads TGTGCCAGCAGTCCATGGCGCAATCAGCCCCAGCATTTT.

This chain joins TRBV10-3 and TRBJ2-1; a weak D match, TRBD2 (6 bases). Germline lookup yields CDR1 ENHRY and CDR2 SYGVKD. V lost 6 bases and J lost 4, with 7 bases in between. The CDR3 is 12 amino acids. This CDR3 is CAISGGYNEQFF. CDR3 bases: TGTGCCATCAGCGGGGGATACAATGAGCAGTTCTTC.

J is TRBJ2-7 and V is TRBV27; D possibly corresponds to TRBD2 (6 bases). Trimming removed 5 bases at V and 6 bases at J, with 17 bases between. Germline CDR1 MNHEY, CDR2 SMNVEV (reference sequence). The CDR3 runs 14 residues. The CDR3 spells CASSPTQTGGEQYF. DNA for the CDR3: TGTGCCAGCAGTCCAACCCAGACCGGGGGCGAGCAGTACTTC.

This sequence joins TRBV11-2 and TRBJ2-5, with TRBD2 as a possible D gene (5 bases). The V end was cut by 5 bases, the J end by 5 bases, with 18 bases between. Germline V gene lookup returns CDR1 SGHAT and CDR2 FQNNGV. The CDR3 is 15 amino acids. The CDR3 bases are TGTGCCAGCAGCCCTTCACGGGGTAGCGTTGAGACCCAGTACTTC. Encoded protein: CASSPSRGSVETQYF.

This chain uses TRBV5-8 with TRBJ2-3; no clear D. Trimming took off 3 bases at V and 2 bases at J, with 13 bases between the two ends. The CDR3 loop spans 15 amino acids. From germline, CDR1 is SGHTS and CDR2 YDEGEE. DNA of the CDR3: TGTGCCAGCAGCTCCTCTCCGACGGTCACAGATACGCAGTATTTT. Protein product: CASSSSPTVTDTQYF.

The rearrangement joins TRBV12-3 or TRBV12-4 to TRBJ1-5, with unresolved D. Trimming shortened V by 5 bases and J by 5 bases, and 10 bases separated the two germline ends. The CDR3 is made up of 13 amino acids. The CDR3 here is CASSEGLYQPQHF. The CDR3 nucleotides read TGTGCCAGCAGTGAAGGGTTATATCAGCCCCAGCATTTT.

V gene TRBV18 combines with J gene TRBJ2-5, with TRBD1 matching 7 bases. Germline V gene lookup returns CDR1 KGHSH and CDR2 LQKENI. The ends lost 1 base at V and 1 base at J; junction bases unmatched: 3. This CDR3 is 15 amino acids long. The CDR3 DNA reads TGTGCCAGCTCACCACGTCGGGACAGCCAAGAGACCCAGTACTTC. Amino acids: CASSPRRDSQETQYF.

V is TRBV9 and J is TRBJ1-6, with D possibly matching TRBD1 (5 bases). CDR1 and CDR2 (germline): SGDLS, YYNGEE. CDR3 length equals 14 residues. The V end was cut by 4 bases, the J end by 10 bases, with 15 bases between. The CDR3 here is CASSLPGGRSPLHF. In DNA, the CDR3 is TGTGCCAGCAGCCTCCCGGGGGGACGATCACCCCTCCACTTT.

The chain uses TRBV2 and TRBJ2-1, with 7 nucleotides matching TRBD1. CDR1 SNHLY and CDR2 FYNNEI come from the germline V gene. J lost 1 base, V lost 2 bases, and 2 bases had no gene match. The length of the CDR3 is 15 residues. The CDR3 reads CASSENRGSYNEQFF. The CDR3, as DNA: TGTGCCAGCAGTGAAAACAGGGGTTCCTACAATGAGCAGTTCTTC. Variable domain in full (rest from reference TRBV2 and TRBJ2-1): EPEVTQTPSHQVTQMGQEVILRCVPISNHLYFYWYRQILGQKVEFLVSFYNNEISEKSEIFDDQFSVERPDGSNFTLKIRSTKLEDSAMYFCASSENRGSYNEQFFGPGTRLTVL.

This sequence joins TRBV6-5 and TRBJ2-7; D is tentatively TRBD1 or TRBD2 (5 bases each). Trimming pared 5 bases from V and 2 bases from J, leaving 13 bases between. The CDR3 spans 14 residues. CDR1 is MNHEY and CDR2 is SVGAGI in the germline V gene. CDR3 in DNA: TGTGCCAGCAGTAGGGGACCAAGAACCTACGAGCAGTACTTC. Residues: CASSRGPRTYEQYF.

The chain recombines TRBV11-2 with TRBJ2-7; 8 bases align to TRBD1. V lost 4 bases, J lost 4 bases, and 9 bases stayed unmatched. The CDR3 totals 15 residues. Germline V gene lookup returns CDR1 SGHAT and CDR2 FQNNGV. This CDR3 is CASSWDRPPTYEQYF. In DNA form, the CDR3 reads TGTGCCAGCAGCTGGGACAGGCCCCCTACATACGAGCAGTACTTC.

The chain couples TRBV5-1 to TRBJ1-4; TRBD1 might be the D (6 bases). CDR3 length equals 14 residues. V lost 4 bases to trimming and J lost 3 bases, with 10 bases between them. Germline assignment: CDR1 SGHRS and CDR2 YFSETQ. The CDR3 reads CASSPDRPNEKLFF. The CDR3 DNA reads TGCGCCAGCAGCCCGGACAGACCTAATGAAAAACTGTTTTTT.

V is TRBV28 and J is TRBJ1-2; 7 nucleotides agree with TRBD1. After removal of 3 bases from V and 7 bases from J, the junction contained 14 bases not matched to a gene. The CDR3 runs 16 residues. CDR1 is MDHEN, CDR2 SYDVKM, per germline. CDR3 sequence (DNA): TGTGCCAGCAGTTTTCTAAGGGGGAGACAGGGTCTTGGCTACACCTTC. Translation gives CASSFLRGRQGLGYTF.

The chain uses TRBV18 and TRBJ1-1; D is perhaps TRBD1 (5 bases). CDR3 length equals 15 residues. Germline assignment: CDR1 KGHSH and CDR2 LQKENI. With 2 bases removed from V and 8 bases from J, the gap between germline ends came to 18 bases. In DNA, the CDR3 is TGTGCCAGCTCACCATCCGGGGCCTCCAAAGGAGAAGCTTTCTTT. Its protein is CASSPSGASKGEAFF. The variable domain in full, completed from reference TRBV18 and TRBJ1-1, reads NAGVMQNPRHLVRRRGQEARLRCSPMKGHSHVYWYRQLPEEGLKFMVYLQKENIIDESGMPKERFSAEFPKEGPSILRIQQVVRGDSAAYFCASSPSGASKGEAFFGQGTRLTVV.

The gene calls are TRBV7-9 and TRBJ2-3; D is undetermined. The germline gives CDR1 SEHNR, CDR2 FQNEAQ (reference sequence). Trimming shortened V by 1 base and J by 0 bases, and 11 bases separated the two germline ends. The CDR3 loop spans 16 amino acids. Written as DNA, the CDR3 is TGTGCCAGCAGCTTAGGGCAGTTCGCTAGCACAGATACGCAGTATTTT. Its translation: CASSLGQFASTDTQYF.

The rearrangement links TRBV4-1 to TRBJ1-2, with D possibly being TRBD1 (6 bases). Per the germline V gene, CDR1 is MGHRA and CDR2 is YSYEKL. The germline V and J ends were trimmed by 3 bases and 7 bases, with 21 bases remaining between them. The CDR3 loop spans 16 amino acids. The CDR3 is CASSQDGNREVVGYTF. The CDR3, as DNA: TGCGCCAGCAGCCAGGATGGAAACAGGGAGGTTGTTGGCTACACCTTC.

The chain recombines TRBV7-2 with TRBJ1-3; possibly TRBD1 for D (6 bases). This CDR3 has 14 amino acids. Trimming took off 7 bases at V and 0 bases at J, with 10 bases between the two ends. Germline lookup yields CDR1 SGHTA and CDR2 FQGNSA. CDR3 nucleotides: TGTGCCAGCAAGGACAGCAACTCTGGAAACACCATATATTTT. This sequence encodes CASKDSNSGNTIYF.

The rearrangement links TRBV19 to TRBJ1-1, with unresolved D. Germline lookup yields CDR1 LNHDA and CDR2 SQIVND (reference sequence). The CDR3 spans 14 residues. V was clipped by 6 bases and J by 0 bases, with 11 bases between them. The CDR3 DNA sequence: TGTGCCAGTAGCCCTGGATTCATGAACACTGAAGCTTTCTTT. Its protein product is CASSPGFMNTEAFF.

This clone was recorded once. This chain links TRBV7-3 with TRBJ2-7, with 7 bases matching TRBD1. There are 14 residues in the CDR3. The germline CDR1 and CDR2 sequences are SGHTA and FQGTGA. V shed 2 bases, J shed 2 bases, and the junction held 3 bases outside the gene matches. The CDR3 is CASSLGQETYEQYF. The CDR3 region has the DNA TGTGCCAGCAGCTTAGGACAGGAGACCTACGAGCAGTACTTC. Looking up the rest from reference TRBV7-3 and TRBJ2-7 gives the full variable domain: GAGVSQTPSNKVTEKGKYVELRCDPISGHTALYWYRQSLGQGPEFLIYFQGTGAADDSGLPNDRFFAVRPEGSVSTLKIQRTERGDSAVYLCASSLGQETYEQYFGPGTRLTVT.

The V and J genes are TRBV5-5 and TRBJ1-2; D is unresolved. The V end was cut by 0 bases, the J end by 8 bases, with 14 bases between. The CDR3 has 14 amino acids. Germline V CDR1 and CDR2: SGHKS, YYEKEE (reference sequence). The CDR3 spells CASSLVLPLEGYTF. The CDR3 nucleotides read TGTGCCAGCAGCTTGGTTCTTCCCCTTGAAGGCTACACCTTC.

This chain links TRBV7-8 with TRBJ1-2, with no clear D. Germline CDR1 and CDR2: SGHVS and FQNEAQ. This CDR3 region has 16 residues. Trimming stripped 1 base from V and 2 bases from J, with 14 bases between. In DNA form, the CDR3 reads TGTGCCAGCAGCTTAGAGGCGGTGGGTTCCAACTATGGCTACACCTTC. Translated: CASSLEAVGSNYGYTF.

The V and J genes are TRBV5-5 and TRBJ1-4; tentatively, D is TRBD1 (6 bases). The germline gives CDR1 SGHKS, CDR2 YYEKEE (reference sequence). This CDR3 contains 20 residues. V was clipped by 3 bases and J by 0 bases, with 24 bases between them. This CDR3 is CASSSYSRGSDSPTNEKLFF. In DNA form, the CDR3 reads TGTGCCAGCAGCTCGTACAGCAGGGGATCCGACTCCCCAACTAATGAAAAACTGTTTTTT.

The chain combines TRBV18 with TRBJ2-7; TRBD1 agrees at 7 bases. V lost 2 bases, J lost 3 bases, and 10 bases stayed unmatched. CDR3 size: 16 residues. Germline V gene sequence: CDR1 KGHSH, CDR2 LQKENI. CDR3 nucleotide sequence: TGTGCCAGCTCACCAGTGGTCGGACAGGTAGGCTACGAGCAGTACTTC. It codes for CASSPVVGQVGYEQYF.